These 12 T cell receptor beta chains were all obtained from the same sample, sequenced in a study of vaccination effects on CD4 cells after COVID-19. Before any sequencing was done, the ViraFEST assay used viral peptide pools to expand antigen-specific CD4+ T cells. Having been cultured for under twelve days, the cells underwent CD4+ T cell isolation. The vaccine recipients had no prior SARS-CoV-2 infection, with negative nucleocapsid antibodies. No cognate antigen is known for these TCRs. Generated by immunoSEQ multiplex PCR, the TCRdb table keeps only in-frame clones and is missing some. Among around 68,000 clones listed, about four fifths were seen once. This specimen was CD4+ T cells from PBMCs cultured with SARS-CoV-2 spike peptides, taken before COVID-19 vaccination. The source of these receptors is a human donor who received a COVID-19 vaccine.

This chain joins TRBV15 and TRBJ2-2; 9 bases match TRBD2. Per germline, CDR1 LNHNV and CDR2 YYDKDF (reference sequence). J lost 7 bases, V lost 0 bases, and 12 bases had no gene match. This CDR3 has 18 amino acids. CDR3 nucleotides: TGTGCCACCAGCAGAGATCTTCGAGGCGGGGGGGCCCTCGGGGAGCTGTTTTTT. Translation: CATSRDLRGGGALGELFF.

The chain couples TRBV5-8 to TRBJ1-2; 7 bases match TRBD1. After removal of 0 bases from V and 4 bases from J, the junction contained 6 bases not matched to a gene. CDR3 size: 15 residues. Germline CDR1 SGHTS, CDR2 YDEGEE. The CDR3 protein is CASSLERGRGYGYTF. The DNA for the CDR3 is TGTGCCAGCAGCTTGGAAAGGGGGCGCGGCTATGGCTACACCTTC. Filled out from reference TRBV5-8 and TRBJ1-2, the complete variable domain reads EAGVTQSPTHLIKTRGQQATLRCSPISGHTSVYWYQQALGLGLQFLLWYDEGEERNRGNFPPRFSGRQFPNYSSELNVNALELEDSALYLCASSLERGRGYGYTFGSGTRLTVV.

This clone has a handful of counts. J is TRBJ2-2 and V is TRBV6-4; D unclear. In germline, CDR1 is MRHNA, CDR2 SNTAGT. The CDR3 runs to 17 residues. Trimming cost V 5 bases and J 1 base, with 17 bases left between them. Here the CDR3 reads CASSRYGTPLNTGELFF. The CDR3 DNA reads as TGTGCCAGCAGTCGGTATGGAACACCTCTGAACACCGGGGAGCTGTTTTTT.

V and J are TRBV19 and TRBJ2-3; D may be TRBD2 (6 bases). Germline V CDR1 and CDR2: LNHDA, SQIVND (reference sequence). The CDR3 runs to 15 residues. V lost 7 bases, J lost 0 bases, and 14 bases lay in between. CDR3 nucleotide sequence: TGTGCCAGTACCCAATCGGGAGCTAGCACAGATACGCAGTATTTT. Translation gives CASTQSGASTDTQYF.

This clone was counted once. This chain uses TRBV4-3 with TRBJ2-2; no reliable D call. The CDR3 spans 14 residues. Germline V gives CDR1 LGHNA, CDR2 YSLEER. Trimming took off 1 base at V and 4 bases at J, with 7 bases between the two ends. In nucleotides, the CDR3 is TGCGCCAGCAGCCAAGGTGTGGTCACCGGGGAGCTGTTTTTT. Protein product: CASSQGVVTGELFF.

The rearrangement joins TRBV6-5 to TRBJ1-2; D gene unclear. CDR3 length equals 13 residues. Looked up from germline, CDR1 is MNHEY and CDR2 is SVGAGI. V was pared by 5 bases and J by 2 bases, with 9 bases between. The CDR3 region has the DNA TGTGCCAGCAGTCACGGATCAAACTATGGCTACACCTTC. Protein sequence: CASSHGSNYGYTF.

This sequence joins TRBV6-5 and TRBJ2-2; 7 nucleotides line up with TRBD1. Germline values: CDR1 MNHEY, CDR2 SVGAGI. The CDR3 is made up of 15 amino acids. Trimming took 6 bases from V and 1 from J; bases not matched to a gene: 5. CDR3 region: CASRPGQMNTGELFF. The CDR3 bases are TGTGCCAGCAGACCGGGACAGATGAACACCGGGGAGCTGTTTTTT.

The chain couples TRBV30 to TRBJ1-1; D perhaps matches TRBD1 (5 bases). Trimming cost V 1 base and J 1 base, with 10 bases left between them. The CDR3 spans 14 residues. Germline lookup yields CDR1 GTSNPN and CDR2 SVGIG (reference sequence). The CDR3 bases are TGTGCCTGGAGTGGTACAGGTGCGAACACTGAAGCTTTCTTT. The encoded protein is CAWSGTGANTEAFF.

The chain has TRBV29-1 and TRBJ1-1, with 9 bases aligning to TRBD1. Trimming cost V 3 bases and J 10 bases; bases outside gene matches: 9. The germline V gene has CDR1 SQVTM and CDR2 ANQGSEA. There are 13 residues in the CDR3. The DNA for the CDR3 is TGCAGCGTTGATAAGACAGGGGGAGATGGAGCTTTCTTT. Its translation: CSVDKTGGDGAFF.

The J gene is TRBJ1-2, the V gene TRBV7-2; D perhaps matches TRBD1 (5 bases). Germline assignment: CDR1 SGHTA and CDR2 FQGNSA. V was shortened by 1 base and J by 4 bases, with 13 bases between the two germline ends. CDR3 length: 15 residues. CDR3 sequence: CASSLGTSQSYGYTF. The CDR3 region has the DNA TGTGCCAGCAGCTTAGGGACAAGCCAAAGCTATGGCTACACCTTC. Full variable domain (missing parts from reference TRBV7-2 and TRBJ1-2): GAGVSQSPSNKVTEKGKDVELRCDPISGHTALYWYRQSLGQGLEFLIYFQGNSAPDKSGLPSDRFSAERTGGSVSTLTIQRTQQEDSAVYLCASSLGTSQSYGYTFGSGTRLTVV.

V usage is TRBV5-1 and J usage is TRBJ2-2, with 14 bases matching TRBD2. Germline V gene sequence: CDR1 SGHRS, CDR2 YFSETQ. The V segment lost 3 bases and the J segment 9 bases; nucleotides outside the gene matches: 7. The length of the CDR3 is 16 residues. For the CDR3, the DNA is TGCGCCAGCAGCTCCCAGACTAGCGGGGGGGCTCGGGAGCTGTTTTTT. Translation gives CASSSQTSGGARELFF.

V and J are TRBV5-1 and TRBJ2-3; TRBD2 is a possible D gene (5 bases). The CDR3 is made up of 14 amino acids. CDR1 SGHRS and CDR2 YFSETQ come from the germline V gene. V lost 4 bases and J lost 0, with 9 bases in between. The CDR3, as DNA: TGCGCCAGCAGCACGAGGGTGAGCACAGATACGCAGTATTTT. It translates to CASSTRVSTDTQYF.